This T cell receptor beta chain was recovered during a study of OX40 agonist ivuxolimab in advanced cancers. Notes on the study in general: Among T cells, CD8+ cells averaged more expanded clones than CD4+ cells. Both CD4+ and CD8+ T cell populations in blood had undergone clonal expansion by week 6 at 0.1 to 3.0 mg/kg. People who partly responded at 0.1-3.0 mg/kg had some of the least clonal expansion seen.

This table comes from immunoSEQ multiplex PCR, and its TCRdb copy is limited to in-frame clones, with some not included. Of about 36,000 clones listed, around 80% are singletons. This CDR3 contains 14 residues. J gave up 5 bases and V 6 bases, and 9 bases lay outside the gene matches. Germline CDR1 KGHSH, CDR2 LQKENI. This clone was counted only a few times. As yet, its antigen is unknown. Autoimmune disease history or systemic immunosuppression disqualified patients. This TCR was recovered from an adult with an advanced solid tumor such as melanoma, head and neck, liver or kidney cancer. Material: CD4+ or CD8+ T cells sorted from blood, obtained in a trial of the OX40 agonist ivuxolimab. This chain connects TRBV18 to TRBJ2-7; 8 positions match TRBD1. The CDR3 loop reads CASSGGQAEHEQYF. Written as DNA, the CDR3 is TGTGCCAGCTCGGGGGGACAGGCCGAACACGAGCAGTACTTC.